This T cell receptor beta chain stems from a study of human T cells and chemical hapten exposure. Stated time point: patch test 1, 2 weeks after DPC sensitization. The treatment is: therapeutic diphenylcyclopropenone sensitization with weekly scalp DPC. TCRdb recomputed calls from the RACE reads with MiXCR, one row per CDR3 protein. Of about 340,000 distinct CDR3 sequences in the sample, around 6.9% were seen once. The study's findings and limits: Every donor had alopecia, and their immune response may therefore differ from healthy people's.

About this clonotype itself: Antigen unknown.

V dropped 9 bases and J dropped 6; count of bases not matched to a gene: 8. The CDR3 runs 13 residues. CDR1 and CDR2 from the germline V gene are MNHEY and SVGAGI. This chain connects TRBV6-5 to TRBJ2-3; 8 bases match TRBD2. This material consisted of whole blood, taken in connection with sensitization to the hapten diphenylcyclopropenone (DPC). This sequence originates from a woman aged 18-29 years with alopecia areata. Some clones in this sample may be carry-over from other donors' samples. The CDR3 here is CASSSGVWDTQYF. CDR3 DNA sequence: TGTGCCAGTAGTAGCGGGGTCTGGGATACGCAGTATTTT.